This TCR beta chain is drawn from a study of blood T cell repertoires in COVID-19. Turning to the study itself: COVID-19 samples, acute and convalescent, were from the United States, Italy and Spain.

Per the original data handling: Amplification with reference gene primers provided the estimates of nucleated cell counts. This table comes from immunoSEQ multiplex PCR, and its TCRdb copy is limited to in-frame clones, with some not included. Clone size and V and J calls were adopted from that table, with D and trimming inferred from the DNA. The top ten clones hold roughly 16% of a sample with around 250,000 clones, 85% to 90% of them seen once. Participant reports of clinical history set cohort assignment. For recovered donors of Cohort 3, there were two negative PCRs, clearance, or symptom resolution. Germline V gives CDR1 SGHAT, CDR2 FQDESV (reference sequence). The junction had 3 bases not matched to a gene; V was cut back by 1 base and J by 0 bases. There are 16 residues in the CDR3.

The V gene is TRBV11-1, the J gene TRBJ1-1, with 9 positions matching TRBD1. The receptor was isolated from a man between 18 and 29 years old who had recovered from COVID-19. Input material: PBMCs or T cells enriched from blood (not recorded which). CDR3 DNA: TGTGCCAGCAGCTTAGACAGGGGGCTTTTGAACACTGAAGCTTTCTTT. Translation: CASSLDRGLLNTEAFF.